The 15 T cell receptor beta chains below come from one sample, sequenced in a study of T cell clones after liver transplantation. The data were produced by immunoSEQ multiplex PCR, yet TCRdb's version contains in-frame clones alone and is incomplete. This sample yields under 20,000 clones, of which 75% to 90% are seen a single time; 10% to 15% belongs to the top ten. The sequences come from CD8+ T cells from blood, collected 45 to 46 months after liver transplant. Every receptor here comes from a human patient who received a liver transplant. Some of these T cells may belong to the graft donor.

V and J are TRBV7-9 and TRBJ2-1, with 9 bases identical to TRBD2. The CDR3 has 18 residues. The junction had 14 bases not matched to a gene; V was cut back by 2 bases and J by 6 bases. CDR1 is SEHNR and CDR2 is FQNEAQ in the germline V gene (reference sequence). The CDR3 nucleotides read TGTGCCAGCAGCTTATATGGCGGTAATTTGCGGGAGGGCAATGAGCAGTTCTTC. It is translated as CASSLYGGNLREGNEQFF. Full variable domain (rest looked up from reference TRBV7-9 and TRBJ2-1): DTGVSQNPRHKITKRGQNVTFRCDPISEHNRLYWYRQTLGQGPEFLTYFQNEAQLEKSRLLSDRFSAERPKGSFSTLEIQRTEQGDSAMYLCASSLYGGNLREGNEQFFGPGTRLTVL.

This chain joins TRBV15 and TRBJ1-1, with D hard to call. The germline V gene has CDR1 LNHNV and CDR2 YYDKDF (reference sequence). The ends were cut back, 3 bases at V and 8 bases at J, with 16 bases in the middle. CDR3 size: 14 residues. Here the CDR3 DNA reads TGTGCCACCAGCAGCTCCGGGAGGGTCCTGGAAGCTTTCTTT. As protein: CATSSSGRVLEAFF.

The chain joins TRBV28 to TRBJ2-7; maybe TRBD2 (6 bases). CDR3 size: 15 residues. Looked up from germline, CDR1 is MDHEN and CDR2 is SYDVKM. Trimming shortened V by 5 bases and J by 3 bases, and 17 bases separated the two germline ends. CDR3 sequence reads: CASSPPAGSIYEQYF. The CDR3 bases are TGTGCCAGCAGTCCCCCCGCGGGGTCAATCTACGAGCAGTACTTC.

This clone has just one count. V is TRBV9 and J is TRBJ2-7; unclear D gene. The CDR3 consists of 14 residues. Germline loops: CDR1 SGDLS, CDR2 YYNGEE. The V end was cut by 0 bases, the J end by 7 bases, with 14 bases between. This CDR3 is CASSVDGRTREQYF. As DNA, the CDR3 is TGTGCCAGCAGCGTAGACGGAAGGACGAGGGAGCAGTACTTC.

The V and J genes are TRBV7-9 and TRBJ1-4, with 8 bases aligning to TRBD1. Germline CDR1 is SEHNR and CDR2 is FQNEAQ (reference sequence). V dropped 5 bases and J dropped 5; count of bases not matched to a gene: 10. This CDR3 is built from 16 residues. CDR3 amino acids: CASSPPTGGLNEKLFF. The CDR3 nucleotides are TGTGCCAGCAGCCCCCCCACAGGGGGACTAAATGAAAAACTGTTTTTT. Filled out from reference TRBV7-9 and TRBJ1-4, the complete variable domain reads DTGVSQNPRHKITKRGQNVTFRCDPISEHNRLYWYRQTLGQGPEFLTYFQNEAQLEKSRLLSDRFSAERPKGSFSTLEIQRTEQGDSAMYLCASSPPTGGLNEKLFFGSGTQLSVL.

This chain's CDR3 is CASKWGQGAYEQYF. The CDR3 DNA sequence: TGTGCCAGCAAGTGGGGGCAGGGGGCGTACGAGCAGTACTTC. The chain carries TRBV6-1 and TRBJ2-7, with 8 bases aligning to TRBD1. With V trimmed by 7 bases and J by 4 bases, 9 bases remained unmatched. This CDR3 is 14 amino acids long. Germline lookup yields CDR1 MNHNS and CDR2 SASEGT.

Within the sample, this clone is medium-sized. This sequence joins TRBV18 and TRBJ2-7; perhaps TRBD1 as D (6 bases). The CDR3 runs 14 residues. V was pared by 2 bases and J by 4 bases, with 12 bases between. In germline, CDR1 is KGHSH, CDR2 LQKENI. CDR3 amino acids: CASSPGQGLYEQYF. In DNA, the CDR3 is TGTGCCAGCTCACCAGGGCAGGGGCTTTACGAGCAGTACTTC.

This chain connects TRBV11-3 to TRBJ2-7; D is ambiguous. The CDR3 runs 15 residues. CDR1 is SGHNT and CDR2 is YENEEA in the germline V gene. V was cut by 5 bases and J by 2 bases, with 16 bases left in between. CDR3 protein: CASSTRQVRTYEQYF. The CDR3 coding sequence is TGTGCCAGCAGCACCCGGCAGGTCAGGACCTACGAGCAGTACTTC.

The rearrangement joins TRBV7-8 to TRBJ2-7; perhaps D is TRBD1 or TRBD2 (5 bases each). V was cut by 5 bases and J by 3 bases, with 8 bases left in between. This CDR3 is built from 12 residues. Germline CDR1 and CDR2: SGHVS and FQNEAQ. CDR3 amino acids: CASSTGHYEQYF. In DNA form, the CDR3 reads TGTGCCAGCAGCACGGGGCACTACGAGCAGTACTTC.

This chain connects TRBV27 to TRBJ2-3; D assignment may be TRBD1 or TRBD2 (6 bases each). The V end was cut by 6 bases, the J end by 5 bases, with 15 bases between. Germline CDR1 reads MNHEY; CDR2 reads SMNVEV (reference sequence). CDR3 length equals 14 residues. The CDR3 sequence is CASSDLGGLDTQYF. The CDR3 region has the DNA TGTGCCAGCAGCGACCTGGGGGGCTTAGATACGCAGTATTTT.

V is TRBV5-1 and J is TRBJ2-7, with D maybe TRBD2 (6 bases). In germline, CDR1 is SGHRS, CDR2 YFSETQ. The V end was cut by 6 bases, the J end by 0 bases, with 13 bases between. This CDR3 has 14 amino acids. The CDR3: CASTPRDFSYEQYF. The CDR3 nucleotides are TGCGCCAGCACCCCTCGGGACTTCTCCTACGAGCAGTACTTC.

The CDR3 here is CAWSSITGTFGNTIYF. CDR3 coding DNA: TGTGCCTGGAGTTCAATTACCGGGACCTTTGGAAACACCATATATTTT. The chain is built from TRBV30 and TRBJ1-3; maybe TRBD1 (5 bases). The CDR3 runs to 16 residues. With 2 bases removed from V and 3 bases from J, the gap between germline ends came to 17 bases. Germline CDR1 and CDR2: GTSNPN and SVGIG (reference sequence).

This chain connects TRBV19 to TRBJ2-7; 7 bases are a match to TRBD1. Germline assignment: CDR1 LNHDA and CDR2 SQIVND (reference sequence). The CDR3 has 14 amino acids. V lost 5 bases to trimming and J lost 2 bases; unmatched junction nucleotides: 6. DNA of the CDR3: TGTGCCAGTAGTGTTGGGACAGCGGCCTACGAGCAGTACTTC. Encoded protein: CASSVGTAAYEQYF.

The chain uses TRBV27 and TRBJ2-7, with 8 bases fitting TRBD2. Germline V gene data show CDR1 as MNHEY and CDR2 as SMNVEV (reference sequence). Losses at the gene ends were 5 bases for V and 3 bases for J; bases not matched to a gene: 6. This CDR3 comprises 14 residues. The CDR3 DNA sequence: TGTGCCAGCAGTCTAGCCGGGACTAGCTACGAGCAGTACTTC. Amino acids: CASSLAGTSYEQYF.

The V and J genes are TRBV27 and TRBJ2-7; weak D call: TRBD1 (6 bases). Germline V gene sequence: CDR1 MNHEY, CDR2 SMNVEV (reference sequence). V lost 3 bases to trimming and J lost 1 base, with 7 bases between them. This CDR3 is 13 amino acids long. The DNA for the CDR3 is TGTGCCAGCAGTTTGGACAGTTCCTACGAGCAGTACTTC. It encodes CASSLDSSYEQYF.